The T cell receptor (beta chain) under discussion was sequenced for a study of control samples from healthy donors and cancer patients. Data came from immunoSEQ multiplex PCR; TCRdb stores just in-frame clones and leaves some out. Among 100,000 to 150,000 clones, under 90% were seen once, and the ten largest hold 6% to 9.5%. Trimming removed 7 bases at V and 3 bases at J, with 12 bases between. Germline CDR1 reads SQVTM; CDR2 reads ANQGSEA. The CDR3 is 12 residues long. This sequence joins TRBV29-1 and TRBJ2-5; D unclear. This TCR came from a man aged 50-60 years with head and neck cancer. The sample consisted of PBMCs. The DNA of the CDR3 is TGCAGCGCTGGGCCCGAGGAAGAGACCCAGTACTTC. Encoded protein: CSAGPEEETQYF.